This T cell receptor (beta chain) was captured in a study of cytotoxic CD8 clonotypes in ibrutinib-treated CLL. Study-wide context: The group held 11 relapsed/refractory and 15 treatment-naive patients, with 17 IGHV unmutated. When averaged across all of the samples, the counts came to 255,043 productive templates and about 89,000 productive rearrangements. Whole-study findings and limits: Baseline levels were approached again at progression, after clonality had risen at ibrutinib response. Public clonotypes were uncommon and contracted or stayed stable on treatment.

Clones were read by immunoSEQ multiplex PCR, and TCRdb kept only the in-frame ones, dropping some. Of 300,000 or so clones listed, roughly two thirds were seen once; the top ten hold roughly 6.8%. Points on this clone: The antigen remains unidentified.

This sample comprised PBMCs, obtained after 36 months of ibrutinib treatment. This receptor was taken from a human donor with chronic lymphocytic leukemia.

The CDR3 DNA reads TGTGCCAGCAGCTCCGGGACAGGGGGCGTCAAAACTGAAGCTTTCTTT. Residues: CASSSGTGGVKTEAFF. The V and J genes are TRBV7-6 and TRBJ1-1, with 12 bases aligning to TRBD1. The germline gives CDR1 SGHVS, CDR2 FNYEAQ. Losses at the gene ends were 4 bases for V and 5 bases for J; bases not matched to a gene: 8. This CDR3 contains 16 residues.